The 14 T cell receptor beta chains in this list originate from one sample, sequenced in a study of T cells expressing NK-cell markers. TCRdb reprocessed the 5' RACE reads and reports one entry per CDR3 protein, with no DNA. The ten most abundant clones cover around 5.2% of a sample with 350,000 to 450,000 distinct CDR3 sequences. The sample comprised blood T cells: a sorted CD56 or NKG2C T cell subset, CD4+ or CD8+ T cells, or bulk PBMC T cells (not recorded which). The receptor source for this set is a man aged 18 to 69 in good health.

The chain has TRBV28 and TRBJ2-7; TCRdb designates TRBD1, a call that cannot be tested without DNA. From germline, CDR1 is MDHEN and CDR2 SYDVKM. This CDR3 has 13 residues. The CDR3 is CASRSGGRYEQYF.

This chain uses TRBV7-9 with TRBJ2-1; the TCRdb call, TRBD2, lacks DNA for checking. This CDR3 comprises 14 residues. Germline lookup yields CDR1 SEHNR and CDR2 FQNEAQ (reference sequence). CDR3 region: CASSTNGGYNEQFF.

The chain recombines TRBV28 with TRBJ2-3; no DNA is available, so the TRBD2 call from TCRdb remains unchecked. CDR3 length: 15 amino acids. The germline CDR1 and CDR2 sequences are MDHEN and SYDVKM. The CDR3 sequence: CASSLAAGFTDTQYF.

The V call is TRBV6-2 or TRBV6-3, the J call TRBJ2-1; TCRdb lists TRBD1, though no DNA is available to test this call. CDR1 and CDR2 from the germline V gene are MNHEY and SVGEGT. The CDR3 covers 15 residues. CDR3 loop: CASNRGGSSYNEQFF.

This chain uses TRBV29-1 with TRBJ2-1; TCRdb's D call, TRBD1, is unchecked because there is no DNA. The CDR3 spans 16 residues. Germline values: CDR1 SQVTM, CDR2 ANQGSEA. CDR3 protein: CSAKTVGQGRYNEQFF.

The rearrangement uses TRBV19 and TRBJ2-5; with no DNA, the TCRdb D assignment of TRBD1 cannot be verified. Germline assignment: CDR1 LNHDA and CDR2 SQIVND (reference sequence). This CDR3 has 13 residues. Here the CDR3 reads CASSKTGSETQYF.

The V call is TRBV5-5, the J call TRBJ2-3. The CDR3 sequence is 13 residues long. Germline V CDR1 and CDR2: SGHKS, YYEKEE (reference sequence). CDR3 sequence reads: CASSSTTADTQYF.

This chain uses TRBV5-5 with TRBJ2-2; TCRdb picks TRBD2, but there is no DNA to check that call. The length of the CDR3 is 15 residues. From germline, CDR1 is SGHKS and CDR2 YYEKEE (reference sequence). CDR3 sequence reads: CASSRWTLTTGELFF.

The V and J genes are TRBV11-2 and TRBJ1-3. The length of the CDR3 is 14 residues. Germline V gene data show CDR1 as SGHAT and CDR2 as FQNNGV. This chain's CDR3 is CASSWSGSGNTIYF.

The V and J genes are TRBV2 and TRBJ2-3; the D call of TRBD2 rests on TCRdb alone, since no DNA is present to check it. Per germline, CDR1 SNHLY and CDR2 FYNNEI. CDR3 size: 17 residues. This CDR3 reads CASSEWGGGPLADTQYF. The entire variable domain, with the rest obtained from reference TRBV2 and TRBJ2-3, is as follows: EPEVTQTPSHQVTQMGQEVILRCVPISNHLYFYWYRQILGQKVEFLVSFYNNEISEKSEIFDDQFSVERPDGSNFTLKIRSTKLEDSAMYFCASSEWGGGPLADTQYFGPGTRLTVL.

The chain carries TRBV24-1 and TRBJ2-1; TCRdb calls TRBD1, which cannot be checked without DNA. The germline CDR1 and CDR2 sequences are KGHDR and SFDVKD. The CDR3 extends over 16 amino acids. The CDR3 sequence is CATSDTGTGNYNEQFF.

The V call is TRBV28, the J call TRBJ2-5; the D call from TCRdb, TRBD2, cannot be confirmed without DNA. The CDR3 sequence is 14 residues long. Germline CDR1 and CDR2: MDHEN and SYDVKM. This CDR3 reads CASSRDYRKETQYF.

This chain uses TRBV28 with TRBJ2-5; TCRdb designates TRBD1, a call that cannot be tested without DNA. CDR1 MDHEN and CDR2 SYDVKM come from the germline V gene. CDR3 length: 14 residues. The CDR3 loop is CASSLPWRQETQYF.

The CDR3 is CASSPPATSGARYNEQFF. The chain is built from TRBV18 and TRBJ2-1; TCRdb gives TRBD2 as the D gene, but with no DNA this cannot be confirmed. Germline loops: CDR1 KGHSH, CDR2 LQKENI. This CDR3 has 18 amino acids.